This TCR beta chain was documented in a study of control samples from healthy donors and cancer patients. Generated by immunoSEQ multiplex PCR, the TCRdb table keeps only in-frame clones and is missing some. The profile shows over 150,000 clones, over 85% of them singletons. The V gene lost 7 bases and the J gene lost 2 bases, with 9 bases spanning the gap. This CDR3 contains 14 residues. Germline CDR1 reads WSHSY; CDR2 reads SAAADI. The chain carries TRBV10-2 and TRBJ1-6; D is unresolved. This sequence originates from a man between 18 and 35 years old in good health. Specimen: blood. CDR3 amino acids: CASTGGTYNSPLHF. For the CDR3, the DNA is TGCGCCAGCACCGGAGGGACCTATAATTCACCCCTCCACTTT.